A selection of T cell receptor beta chains follows, all from one sample in a study of cytomegalovirus exposure and HLA in healthy donors. The protocol was immunoSEQ multiplex PCR, while the TCRdb copy is restricted to in-frame clones and leaves out a portion. The table records approximately 160,000 clones, less than 90% of them present only once. The source material was PBMCs. Receptors were obtained from a woman between 50 and 59 years old in good health and CMV-seropositive. Each CDR3 is given with its conserved first and last residue. D genes are given only for firm matches. Clone sizes are given selectively: once, few, many, or a class where the clone is expanded.

j_gene | abundance | v_gene | d_gene | CDR3nt | CDR3aa
TRBJ2-6 | NA | TRBV18 | NA | TGTGCCAGCTCACCCTCGACAGCCTCTGGGGCCAACGTCCTGACTTTC | CASSPSTASGANVLTF
TRBJ1-4 | once | TRBV5-4 | NA | TGTGCCAGCAGCTTGGACGCGGGGGCAACTAATGAAAAACTGTTTTTT | CASSLDAGATNEKLFF
TRBJ1-2 | NA | TRBV30 | TRBD1 | TGTGCCTGGAGTGGACAGGGGGGTGGGGGCTACACCTTC | CAWSGQGGGGYTF
TRBJ1-6 | few | TRBV5-1 | NA | TGCGCCAGCAGCTTGGGGACAGCTCCTAATTCACCCCTCCACTTT | CASSLGTAPNSPLHF
TRBJ2-1 | once | TRBV4-2 | TRBD2 | TGTGCCAGCAGCCAAGTTGGTAGCGGGGGCGACTACAATGAGCAGTTCTTC | CASSQVGSGGDYNEQFF
TRBJ2-1 | NA | TRBV5-1 | NA | TGCGCCAGCAGCTTTTTCGAGTCTAGCGTAAACAATGAGCAGTTCTTC | CASSFFESSVNNEQFF
TRBJ1-1 | NA | TRBV19 | NA | TGCGCCAGTAGTGCCGGAGGATGGGGGAACACTGAAGCTTTCTTT | CASSAGGWGNTEAFF
TRBJ2-3 | NA | TRBV5-1 | TRBD2 | TGCGCCAGCAGCACGGGACTAGCGGGGGGGGCCTCTAGCACAGATACGCAGTATTTT | CASSTGLAGGASSTDTQYF
TRBJ2-3 | NA | TRBV7-9 | TRBD2 | TGTTCCAGCAGCTCCTCTAGCGGGGGGTTATCAGATACGCAGTATTTT | CSSSSSSGGLSDTQYF
TRBJ2-3 | NA | TRBV5-1 | TRBD2 | TGCGCCAGCAGCCCATCTCTAGCGGGAGACACAGATACGCAGTATTTT | CASSPSLAGDTDTQYF
TRBJ1-1 | NA | TRBV16 | NA | TGTGCCAGCAGCCAATCGGCGGGGGGCACTGAAGCTTTCTTT | CASSQSAGGTEAFF
TRBJ2-3 | NA | TRBV7-2 | TRBD2 | TGTGCCAGCAGCCCCAGACTAGCGGGGGGGGGTGATACGCAGTATTTT | CASSPRLAGGGDTQYF
TRBJ2-3 | NA | TRBV5-1 | TRBD1 | TGCGCCAGCAGACAGGGGACCAGCACAGATACGCAGTATTTT | CASRQGTSTDTQYF
TRBJ1-1 | once | TRBV5-4 | TRBD1 | TGTGCCAGCAGGCGGGACAGGGGGAACACTGAAGCTTTCTTT | CASRRDRGNTEAFF
TRBJ2-3 | NA | TRBV7-2 | TRBD1 | TGTGCCAGCAGCTCCCCAGGGACAGGAGTTTTAGATACGCAGTATTTT | CASSSPGTGVLDTQYF
TRBJ2-7 | NA | TRBV7-2 | TRBD1 | TGTGCCAGCAGCCGAGGGACAGGGGGGGTCTACGAGCAGTACTTC | CASSRGTGGVYEQYF
TRBJ2-3 | few | TRBV7-9 | NA | TGTGCCAGCAGCTTATCCAGGTTT | CASSLSRF
TRBJ2-1 | NA | TRBV19 | NA | TGTGCCAGTAGTTCCTTCTACAATGAGCAGTTCTTC | CASSSFYNEQFF
TRBJ1-2 | NA | TRBV6-5 | TRBD1 | TGTGCCAGCAGGGTGGGACAGGGGGCTTATGGCTACACCTTC | CASRVGQGAYGYTF
TRBJ1-5 | few | TRBV27 | NA | TGTGCCAGCAGTTTCCAGGGCAATCAGCCCCAGCATTTT | CASSFQGNQPQHF
TRBJ1-6 | NA | TRBV27 | NA | TGTGCCAGCAACCCTGGGGCGGGGACTAGCTCACCCCTCCACTTT | CASNPGAGTSSPLHF
TRBJ2-1 | NA | TRBV19 | TRBD2 | TGTGCCAGTAGTTCCCCGGCGGGACTAGCGGGAGACAATGAGCAGTTCTTC | CASSSPAGLAGDNEQFF
TRBJ2-5 | once | TRBV5-1 | NA | TGCGCCAGCAGCTTGGATTCCGACCCCAGGGAGACCCAGTACTTC | CASSLDSDPRETQYF
TRBJ1-1 | NA | TRBV6-5 | TRBD1 | TGTGCCAGCAGTTACCAGACAGGGAAAGCTTTCTTT | CASSYQTGKAFF
TRBJ2-2 | NA | TRBV9 | NA | TGTGCCAGCAGCGTAGCCCCGCGGGCCGGGGAGCTGTTTTTT | CASSVAPRAGELFF
TRBJ2-1 | once | TRBV6-5 | TRBD2 | TGTGCCAGCAGTAGAGCGGGGGATCTCTACAATGAGCAGTTCTTC | CASSRAGDLYNEQFF
TRBJ2-5 | once | TRBV6-5 | NA | TGTGCCAGCCGGGGGGCGGTGGCCCAGTACTTC | CASRGAVAQYF
TRBJ2-1 | NA | TRBV25-1 | TRBD1 | TGTGCCAGCACCCGGACAGGGATAGGTTACAATGAGCAGTTCTTC | CASTRTGIGYNEQFF
TRBJ2-3 | NA | TRBV11-1 | TRBD2 | TGTGCCAGCAGCTTACGGACTTCTTACGGACTAGCGGAGCAGTATTTT | CASSLRTSYGLAEQYF
TRBJ2-1 | NA | TRBV18 | TRBD2 | TGTGCCAGCTCACTTTCCGGGACTAGCTACGAGCAGTTCTTC | CASSLSGTSYEQFF
TRBJ2-1 | NA | TRBV5-6 | NA | TGTGCCAGCAGGCCGAGCGGGCAGGACCGATCTCCAGAGCAGTTCTTC | CASRPSGQDRSPEQFF
TRBJ2-7 | NA | TRBV28 | TRBD1 | TGTGCCAGCAGGGGGACAGCCCTCTACGAGCAGTACTTC | CASRGTALYEQYF
TRBJ1-1 | once | TRBV20-1 | TRBD1 | TGCAGTGCTAGAGAGGACAGGGAAGCTTTCTTT | CSAREDREAFF
TRBJ2-3 | NA | TRBV7-3 | TRBD2 | TGTGCCAGCAGCTTAGAAGGACTAGTCAGAGATACGCAGTATTTT | CASSLEGLVRDTQYF
TRBJ1-6 | NA | TRBV27 | NA | TGTGCCAGCACTGCAGGGGCCTATAATTCACCCCTCCACTTT | CASTAGAYNSPLHF
TRBJ2-3 | NA | TRBV9 | NA | TGTGCCAGCAGCGTAGGGCCAGATACGCAGTATTTT | CASSVGPDTQYF
TRBJ2-5 | NA | TRBV9 | TRBD2 | TGTGCCAGCAGCGCTAGCGGGGGGGCCGAGGGGACCCAGTACTTC | CASSASGGAEGTQYF
TRBJ2-7 | NA | TRBV7-2 | TRBD2 | TGTGCCAGCAGCTTAGAGACTAGCGGGATCTACGAGCAGTACTTC | CASSLETSGIYEQYF
TRBJ2-3 | NA | TRBV6-1 | NA | TGTGCCAGCAGTGAATCCCCATCCTCGTCGACTAGTGCTAGCACAGATACGCAGTATTTT | CASSESPSSSTSASTDTQYF
TRBJ2-1 | NA | TRBV10-3 | TRBD1 | TGTGCCATCAGTGAATCGGGACAGGGGATCGAGCAGTTCTTC | CAISESGQGIEQFF
TRBJ1-1 | NA | TRBV6-1 | NA | TGTGCCAGCGACCGGGTGAATTTGAACACTGAAGCTTTCTTT | CASDRVNLNTEAFF
TRBJ2-1 | NA | TRBV11-2 | TRBD2 | TGTGCCAGCAGCTTAGTCCAACTAGCGGGAGTAAAGTTCTTC | CASSLVQLAGVKFF
TRBJ2-3 | NA | TRBV2 | NA | TGTGCCAGCACCCGAGATAGGACTGGCATGGATACGCAGTATTTT | CASTRDRTGMDTQYF
TRBJ1-2 | NA | TRBV7-2 | TRBD1 | TGTGCCAGCAGCTTAGGGACAGGGAACTATGGCTACACCTTC | CASSLGTGNYGYTF
TRBJ2-6 | NA | TRBV5-1 | NA | TGCGCCAGCAGCGGGAGCTCTGGGGCCAACGTCCTGACTTTC | CASSGSSGANVLTF